This T cell receptor (beta chain) was documented in a study of cytomegalovirus exposure and HLA in healthy donors. V was clipped by 4 bases and J by 9 bases, with 16 bases between them. The CDR3 is 15 amino acids. The V gene's germline CDR1 is LNHDA and CDR2 SQIVND (reference sequence). Primers for the PCR totalled 60 Vbeta and 13 Jbeta. Produced via immunoSEQ multiplex PCR; TCRdb's table is partial and in-frame only. The data hold around 130,000 clones, with about 76% observed a single time. Details on this clone: Its antigen is not identified.

Study results and limitations: Later analysis associated a missense DCLRE1C variant with TCR beta V- and J-gene trimming. Apparent HLA restriction characterized most CMV-associated TCR beta chains in a later analysis. With DRB1 most and HLA-C fewest, TCR association rates differed between HLA loci in a later analysis. Reports state that TCR beta sequences accurately predicted most subjects' HLA-A and HLA-B alleles.

Material for sequencing was PBMCs. The rearrangement joins TRBV19 to TRBJ1-6; no definite D call. This receptor was identified in a man younger than 30 in good health and CMV-seronegative. The CDR3 DNA follows: TGTGCCAGTAGTAACGGGTTAGAGTCCGGTTCACCCCTCCACTTT. The encoded protein is CASSNGLESGSPLHF. Using reference TRBV19 and TRBJ1-6 for the parts outside the CDR3, the full variable domain is DGGITQSPKYLFRKEGQNVTLSCEQNLNHDAMYWYRQDPGQGLRLIYYSQIVNDFQKGDIAEGYSVSREKKESFPLTVTSAQKNPTAFYLCASSNGLESGSPLHFGNGTRLTVT.